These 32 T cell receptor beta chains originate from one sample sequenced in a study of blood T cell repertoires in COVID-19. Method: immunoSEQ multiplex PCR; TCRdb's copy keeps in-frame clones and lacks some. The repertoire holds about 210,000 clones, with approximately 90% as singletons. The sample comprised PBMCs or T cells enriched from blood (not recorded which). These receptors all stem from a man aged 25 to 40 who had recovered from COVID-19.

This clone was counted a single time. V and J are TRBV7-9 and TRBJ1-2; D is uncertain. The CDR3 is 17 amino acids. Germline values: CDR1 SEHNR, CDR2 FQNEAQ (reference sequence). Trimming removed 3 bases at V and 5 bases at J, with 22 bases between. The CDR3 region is CASSLRSSLLFSYGYTF. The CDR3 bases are TGTGCCAGCAGCTTGAGAAGTTCACTTCTCTTTTCTTATGGCTACACCTTC.

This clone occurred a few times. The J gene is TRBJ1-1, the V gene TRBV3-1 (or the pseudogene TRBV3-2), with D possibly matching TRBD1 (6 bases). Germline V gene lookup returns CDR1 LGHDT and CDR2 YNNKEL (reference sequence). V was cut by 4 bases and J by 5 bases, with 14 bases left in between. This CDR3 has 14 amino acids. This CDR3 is CASSRQTGRTEAFF. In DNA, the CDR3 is TGTGCCAGCAGCCGCCAAACAGGGCGGACTGAAGCTTTCTTT.

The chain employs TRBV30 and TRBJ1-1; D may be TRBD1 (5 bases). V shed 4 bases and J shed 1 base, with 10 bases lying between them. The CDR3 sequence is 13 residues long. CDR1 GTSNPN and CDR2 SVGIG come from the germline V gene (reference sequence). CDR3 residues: CAWKVGANTEAFF. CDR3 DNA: TGTGCCTGGAAAGTTGGGGCGAACACTGAAGCTTTCTTT.

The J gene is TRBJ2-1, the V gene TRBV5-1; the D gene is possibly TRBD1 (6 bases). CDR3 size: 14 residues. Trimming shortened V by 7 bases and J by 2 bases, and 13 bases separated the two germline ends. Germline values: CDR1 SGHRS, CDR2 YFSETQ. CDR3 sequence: CASYLEGAYNEQFF. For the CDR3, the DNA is TGCGCCAGCTATCTCGAGGGGGCCTACAATGAGCAGTTCTTC.

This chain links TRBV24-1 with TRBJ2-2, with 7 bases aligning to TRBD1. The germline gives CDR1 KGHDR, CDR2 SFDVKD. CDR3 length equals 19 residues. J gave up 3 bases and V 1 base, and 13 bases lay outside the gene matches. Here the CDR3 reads CATSDFKTHRGGYTGELFF. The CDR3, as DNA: TGTGCCACCAGTGATTTTAAAACCCACAGGGGTGGGTACACCGGGGAGCTGTTTTTT.

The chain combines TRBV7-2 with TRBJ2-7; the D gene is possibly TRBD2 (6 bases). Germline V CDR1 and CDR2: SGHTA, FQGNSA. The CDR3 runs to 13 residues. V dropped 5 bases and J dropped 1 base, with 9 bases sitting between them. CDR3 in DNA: TGTGCCAGCAGCCCCGGGACTTCCTACGAGCAGTACTTC. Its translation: CASSPGTSYEQYF.

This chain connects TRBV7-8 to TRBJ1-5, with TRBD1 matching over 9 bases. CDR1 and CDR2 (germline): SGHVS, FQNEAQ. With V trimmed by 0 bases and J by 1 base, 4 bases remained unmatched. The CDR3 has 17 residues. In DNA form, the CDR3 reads TGTGCCAGCAGCTTAGCAGACAGGGGGATGAGCAATCAGCCCCAGCATTTT. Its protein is CASSLADRGMSNQPQHF. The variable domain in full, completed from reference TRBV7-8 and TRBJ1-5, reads GAGVSQSPRYKVAKRGQDVALRCDPISGHVSLFWYQQALGQGPEFLTYFQNEAQLDKSGLPSDRFFAERPEGSVSTLKIQRTQQEDSAVYLCASSLADRGMSNQPQHFGDGTRLSIL.

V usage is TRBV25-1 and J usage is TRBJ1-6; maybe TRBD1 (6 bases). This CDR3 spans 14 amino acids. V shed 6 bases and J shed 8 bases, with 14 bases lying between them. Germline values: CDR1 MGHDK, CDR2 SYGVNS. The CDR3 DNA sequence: TGTGCCAGCAGCCTCGGGGGGCCGGATTCACCCCTCCACTTT. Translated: CASSLGGPDSPLHF.

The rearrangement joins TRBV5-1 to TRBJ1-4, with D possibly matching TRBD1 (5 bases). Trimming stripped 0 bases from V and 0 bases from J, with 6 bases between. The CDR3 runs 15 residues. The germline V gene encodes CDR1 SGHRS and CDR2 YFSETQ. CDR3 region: CASSLVQATNEKLFF. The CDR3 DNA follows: TGCGCCAGCAGCTTGGTACAGGCAACTAATGAAAAACTGTTTTTT.

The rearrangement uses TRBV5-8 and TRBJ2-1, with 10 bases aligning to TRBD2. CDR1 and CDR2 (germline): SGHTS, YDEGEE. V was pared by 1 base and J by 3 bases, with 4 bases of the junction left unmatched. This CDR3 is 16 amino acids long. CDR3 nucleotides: TGTGCCAGCAGCTTGTATAGGACTAGCGGCTACAATGAGCAGTTCTTC. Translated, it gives CASSLYRTSGYNEQFF.

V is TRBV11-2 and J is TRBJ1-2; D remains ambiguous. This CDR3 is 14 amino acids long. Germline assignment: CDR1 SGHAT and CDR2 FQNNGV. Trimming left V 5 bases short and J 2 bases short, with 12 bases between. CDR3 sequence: CASSLLQTNYGYTF. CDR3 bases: TGTGCCAGCAGCCTATTACAGACGAACTATGGCTACACCTTC.

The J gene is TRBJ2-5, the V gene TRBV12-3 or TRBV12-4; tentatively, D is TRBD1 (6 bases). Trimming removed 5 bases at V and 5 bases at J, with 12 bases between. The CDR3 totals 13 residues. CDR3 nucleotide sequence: TGTGCCAGCAGTCCCCACAGGGATGAGACCCAGTACTTC. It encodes CASSPHRDETQYF.

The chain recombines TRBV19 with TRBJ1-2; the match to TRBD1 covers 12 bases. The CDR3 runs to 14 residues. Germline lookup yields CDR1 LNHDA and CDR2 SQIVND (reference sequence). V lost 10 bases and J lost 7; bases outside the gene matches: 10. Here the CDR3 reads CATTPGQGAPGYTF. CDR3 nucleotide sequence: TGTGCCACGACTCCGGGACAGGGGGCGCCTGGCTACACCTTC.

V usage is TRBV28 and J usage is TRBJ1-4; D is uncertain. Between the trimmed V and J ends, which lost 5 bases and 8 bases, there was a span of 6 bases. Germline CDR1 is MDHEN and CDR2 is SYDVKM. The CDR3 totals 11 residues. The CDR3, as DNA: TGTGCCAGCAGTCGGCGGGAAAAACTGTTTTTT. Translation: CASSRREKLFF.

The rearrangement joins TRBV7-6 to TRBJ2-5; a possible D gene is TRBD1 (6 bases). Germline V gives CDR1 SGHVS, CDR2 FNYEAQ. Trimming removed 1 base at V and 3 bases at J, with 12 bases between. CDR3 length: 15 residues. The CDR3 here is CASSLDWGPKETQYF. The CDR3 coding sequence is TGTGCCAGCAGCTTAGATTGGGGGCCCAAAGAGACCCAGTACTTC.

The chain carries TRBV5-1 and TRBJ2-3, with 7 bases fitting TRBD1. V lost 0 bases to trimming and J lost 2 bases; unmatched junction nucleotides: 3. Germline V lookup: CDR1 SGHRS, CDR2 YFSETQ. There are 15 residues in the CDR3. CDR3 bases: TGCGCCAGCAGCTTGGACAGGGGAGTCACAGATACGCAGTATTTT. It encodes CASSLDRGVTDTQYF.

This CDR3 is CASSPSTDRAGGYTF. The CDR3 nucleotides read TGCGCCAGCAGCCCCTCGACAGACAGGGCGGGTGGCTACACCTTC. The V and J genes are TRBV5-1 and TRBJ1-2; 7 bases are a match to TRBD1. CDR3 length equals 15 residues. Germline CDR1 and CDR2: SGHRS and YFSETQ. Trimming cost V 4 bases and J 7 bases; bases outside gene matches: 13.

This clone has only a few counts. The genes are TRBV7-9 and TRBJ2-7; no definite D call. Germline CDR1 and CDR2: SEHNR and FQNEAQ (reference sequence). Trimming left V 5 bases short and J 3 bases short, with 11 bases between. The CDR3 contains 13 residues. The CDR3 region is CASSHLTDYEQYF. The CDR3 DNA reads TGTGCCAGCAGCCACCTTACAGACTACGAGCAGTACTTC. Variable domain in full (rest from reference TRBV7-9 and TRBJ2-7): DTGVSQNPRHKITKRGQNVTFRCDPISEHNRLYWYRQTLGQGPEFLTYFQNEAQLEKSRLLSDRFSAERPKGSFSTLEIQRTEQGDSAMYLCASSHLTDYEQYFGPGTRLTVT.

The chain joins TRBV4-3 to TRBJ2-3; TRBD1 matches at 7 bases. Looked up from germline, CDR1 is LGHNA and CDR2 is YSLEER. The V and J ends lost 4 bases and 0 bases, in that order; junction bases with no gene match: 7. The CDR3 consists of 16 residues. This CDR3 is CASSLQGRGSTDTQYF. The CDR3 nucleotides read TGCGCCAGCAGCCTACAGGGGCGCGGTAGCACAGATACGCAGTATTTT.

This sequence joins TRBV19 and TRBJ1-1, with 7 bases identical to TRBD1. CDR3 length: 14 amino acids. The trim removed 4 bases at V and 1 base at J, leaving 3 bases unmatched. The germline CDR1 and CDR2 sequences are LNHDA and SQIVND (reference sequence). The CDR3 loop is CASSNRDRNTEAFF. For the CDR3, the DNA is TGTGCCAGTAGTAACCGGGACAGGAACACTGAAGCTTTCTTT.

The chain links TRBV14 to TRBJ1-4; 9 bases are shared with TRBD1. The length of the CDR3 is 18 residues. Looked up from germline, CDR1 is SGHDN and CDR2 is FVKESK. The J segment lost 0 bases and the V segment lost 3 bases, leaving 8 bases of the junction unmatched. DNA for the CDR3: TGTGCCAGCAGCCACTGGGACAGGGTAGTTGCAACTAATGAAAAACTGTTTTTT. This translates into CASSHWDRVVATNEKLFF. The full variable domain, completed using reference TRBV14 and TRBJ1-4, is EAGVTQFPSHSVIEKGQTVTLRCDPISGHDNLYWYRRVMGKEIKFLLHFVKESKQDESGMPNNRFLAERTGGTYSTLKVQPAELEDSGVYFCASSHWDRVVATNEKLFFGSGTQLSVL.

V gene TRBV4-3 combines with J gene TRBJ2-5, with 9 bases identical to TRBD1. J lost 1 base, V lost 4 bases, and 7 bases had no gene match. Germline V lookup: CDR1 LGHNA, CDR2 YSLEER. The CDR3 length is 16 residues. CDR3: CASSPPEQGAQETQYF. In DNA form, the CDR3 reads TGCGCCAGCAGCCCGCCAGAACAGGGGGCCCAAGAGACCCAGTACTTC.

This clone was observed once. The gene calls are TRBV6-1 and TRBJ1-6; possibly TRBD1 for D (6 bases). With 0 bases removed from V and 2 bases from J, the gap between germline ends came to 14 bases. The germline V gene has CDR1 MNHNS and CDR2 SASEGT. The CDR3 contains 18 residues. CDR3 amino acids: CASSEALGGLTYNSPLHF. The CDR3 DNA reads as TGTGCCAGCAGTGAAGCGCTGGGGGGGCTCACCTATAATTCACCCCTCCACTTT.

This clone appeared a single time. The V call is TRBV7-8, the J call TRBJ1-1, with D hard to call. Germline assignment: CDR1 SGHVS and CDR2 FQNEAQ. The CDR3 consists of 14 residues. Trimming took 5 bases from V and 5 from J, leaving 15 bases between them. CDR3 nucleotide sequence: TGTGCCAGCAGCCTCCGGGGTAGGGAGACTGAAGCTTTCTTT. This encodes CASSLRGRETEAFF.

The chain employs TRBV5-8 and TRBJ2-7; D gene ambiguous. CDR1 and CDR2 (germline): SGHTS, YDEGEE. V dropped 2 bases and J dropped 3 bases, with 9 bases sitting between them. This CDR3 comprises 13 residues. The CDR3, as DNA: TGTGCCAGCAGCTTAACCAGAATCTACGAGCAGTACTTC. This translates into CASSLTRIYEQYF.

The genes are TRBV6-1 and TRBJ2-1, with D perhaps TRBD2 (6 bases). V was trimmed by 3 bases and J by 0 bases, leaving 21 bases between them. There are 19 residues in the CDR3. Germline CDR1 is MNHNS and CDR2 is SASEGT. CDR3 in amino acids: CASSDSGVSDYYSYNEQFF. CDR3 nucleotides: TGTGCCAGCAGTGATTCGGGAGTTTCAGACTACTACTCCTACAATGAGCAGTTCTTC.

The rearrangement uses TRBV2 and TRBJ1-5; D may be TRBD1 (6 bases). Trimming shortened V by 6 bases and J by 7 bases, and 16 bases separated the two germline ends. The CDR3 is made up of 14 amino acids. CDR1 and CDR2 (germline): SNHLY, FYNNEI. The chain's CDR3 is CASSENRVGQPQHF. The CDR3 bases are TGTGCCAGCAGCGAAAACAGGGTTGGACAGCCCCAGCATTTT.

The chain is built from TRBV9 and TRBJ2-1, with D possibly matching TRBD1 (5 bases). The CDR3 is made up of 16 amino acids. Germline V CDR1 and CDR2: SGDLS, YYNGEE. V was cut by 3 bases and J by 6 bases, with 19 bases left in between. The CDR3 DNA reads TGTGCCAGCAGCGGCCCCCGGCAGGGTGCCTTCAATGAGCAGTTCTTC. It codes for CASSGPRQGAFNEQFF.

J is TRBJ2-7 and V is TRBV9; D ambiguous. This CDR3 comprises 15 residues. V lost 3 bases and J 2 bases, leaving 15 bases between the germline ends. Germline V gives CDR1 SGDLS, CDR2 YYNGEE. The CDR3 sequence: CASSESTGSTYEQYF. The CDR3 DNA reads TGTGCCAGCAGCGAGTCGACCGGGTCAACCTACGAGCAGTACTTC.

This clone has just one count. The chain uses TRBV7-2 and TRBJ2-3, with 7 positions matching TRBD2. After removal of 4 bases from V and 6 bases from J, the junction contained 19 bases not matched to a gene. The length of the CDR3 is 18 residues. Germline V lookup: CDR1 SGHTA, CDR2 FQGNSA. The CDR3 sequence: CASSSRRGGSSTLDTQYF. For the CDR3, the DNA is TGTGCCAGCAGCTCCAGAAGAGGCGGGAGTTCCACACTGGATACGCAGTATTTT. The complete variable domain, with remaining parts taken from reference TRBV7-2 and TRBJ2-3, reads GAGVSQSPSNKVTEKGKDVELRCDPISGHTALYWYRQSLGQGLEFLIYFQGNSAPDKSGLPSDRFSAERTGGSVSTLTIQRTQQEDSAVYLCASSSRRGGSSTLDTQYFGPGTRLTVL.

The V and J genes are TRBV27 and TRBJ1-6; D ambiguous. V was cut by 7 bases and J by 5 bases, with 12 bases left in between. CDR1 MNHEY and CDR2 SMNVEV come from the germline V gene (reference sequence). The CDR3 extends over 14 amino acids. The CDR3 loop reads CASTQHPNNSPLHF. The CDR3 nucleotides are TGTGCCAGCACCCAACACCCGAATAATTCACCCCTCCACTTT.

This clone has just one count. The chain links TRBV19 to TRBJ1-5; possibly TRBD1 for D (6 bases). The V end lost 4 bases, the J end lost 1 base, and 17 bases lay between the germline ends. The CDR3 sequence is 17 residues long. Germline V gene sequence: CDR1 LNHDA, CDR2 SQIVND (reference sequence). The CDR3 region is CASSTPPNDRSNQPQHF. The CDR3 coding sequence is TGTGCCAGTAGTACCCCCCCTAATGACAGGAGCAATCAGCCCCAGCATTTT.